Described below is a single T cell receptor (beta chain) sequence and its context. What this receptor recognizes is not known. Base qualities were left out, and no much larger clone turns up one base away. These data are taken from a study of blood T cell repertoires in COVID-19 (dated by TCRdb to 2019 to 2021). Notes on the research overall: Collaborator samples came from the United States, Italy and Spain and covered acute and convalescent phases of COVID-19. The material from the prospective study consisted of cDNA or gDNA derived from T cells, B-cell-depleted T cells, or PBMCs. The dataset comprised deeply sampled blood TCRbeta repertoires from subjects exposed to, actively infected with, or recovered from COVID-19. A freely available public database, intended as a resource for researchers studying the immune response to SARS-CoV-2, is where the repertoires were released. Samples were obtained from the ongoing ImmuneRACE study (first 160 participants) and from about 1,300 subjects provided by 6 global collaborators. A de-identified subject ID, COVID-19 status, age in years and sex were almost always included in the sample metadata. Where available, HLA class I and class II types were taken from metadata supplied by the sample provider and were not determined by assay-based typing.

In the germline V gene, CDR1 corresponds to SGDLS and CDR2 to YYNGEE. After removal of 0 bases from V and 3 bases from J, the junction retains 9 bases not matched to a gene. Counted from cysteine to phenylalanine, this CDR3 has 17 amino acids. Only the CDR3 part of the read is kept: 51 bases, read in frame from the first base. TCRbeta CDR3 regions were amplified from genomic DNA by means of the immunoSEQ Assay, a bias-controlled multiplex PCR. For the original study's pipeline: The number of nucleated cells in each sample was estimated from the amplification of reference gene primers within the assay. To quantify the absolute abundance of each unique TCRbeta CDR3 rearrangement, sequence reads were collapsed and filtered. For each sample, productive Simpson clonality was calculated as the square root of Simpson's diversity index across productive rearrangements. The table comes from immuneACCESS by way of TCRdb, which keeps in-frame sequences with V and J called. Part of the clones is missing from these tables; in studies checked, under half for an unresolved V gene and the rest for unknown reasons. V and J calls and clone size are as listed in that table; D and trimming were resolved from the DNA. For this sample there are around 260,000 clones; about 86% appear just once. The ten top clones hold under 2% of the sample.

Summary of the overall study and its limitations: The quantity of clinical and demographic metadata differed by source and by participant and was supplied without curation.

Whole blood was collected in K2EDTA tubes by collaborating institutions according to the institutions' own protocols. For TCRbeta analysis, collaborators shipped samples as frozen whole blood, isolated PBMCs, or DNA extracted from either of those sample types. The rearranged segments are TRBV9 and TRBJ2-3; the central 8 bases match TRBD2. This receptor was identified in a young man with active or convalescent COVID-19. The sample taken for sequencing was peripheral blood. CDR3 region: CASSVDPLAGNTDTQYF. The DNA sequence is TGTGCCAGCAGCGTAGATCCCTTAGCGGGGAATACAGATACGCAGTATTTT.